These T cell receptor beta chains were read from a single sample in a study of radiation and T cells in renal cell carcinoma. Assay used: immunoSEQ multiplex PCR; TCRdb lists only in-frame clones, some missing. This sample has under 55,000 clones, with roughly 83% found just once. Sample: blood, taken from a patient whose treatment included radiotherapy and nephrectomy. Every receptor here comes from an older woman with renal cell carcinoma. CDR3s include the opening cysteine and the closing phenylalanine or tryptophan. D genes are given only for firm matches. Size values are once, few and many counts, or a class for expanded clones, and some rows have none.

>TRBV5-1|TRBJ1-2|-|-|13
TGCGCCAGCAGGCCAGGGAAAGACTATGGCTACACCTTC
CASRPGKDYGYTF
>TRBV9|TRBJ1-5|-|once|12
TGTGCCAGCAGCGGACCAGAGGGGCCCCAGCATTTT
CASSGPEGPQHF
>TRBV19|TRBJ1-2|-|once|12
TGTGCCAGCGGTGGGGTGTCACGTGGCTACACCTTC
CASGGVSRGYTF
>TRBV27|TRBJ2-5|TRBD2|-|13
TGTGCCAGCAGTGCGACTAGCGAGGAGACCCAGTACTTC
CASSATSEETQYF
>TRBV19|TRBJ2-7|-|-|14
TGTGCCAGTAGTATCCCGGGCCCCAGCTACGAGCAGTACTTC
CASSIPGPSYEQYF
>TRBV7-2|TRBJ2-1|TRBD2|-|17
TGTGCCAGCAGCTCTCGGACTAGCCTCATCTCCTACAATGAGCAGTTCTTC
CASSSRTSLISYNEQFF
>TRBV5-1|TRBJ2-7|TRBD2|-|14
TGCGCCAGCAGTTCCCTAGCGGGGTTATACGAGCAGTACTTC
CASSSLAGLYEQYF
>TRBV11-3|TRBJ2-3|TRBD2|-|16
TGTGCCAGCAGCCCAAGGACTAGCGGGCCTACAGATACGCAGTATTTT
CASSPRTSGPTDTQYF
>TRBV5-4|TRBJ2-2|-|-|16
TGTGCCAGCAGCTTGGCCGGAGGCCTAGGGGCAGGGGAGCTGTTTTTT
CASSLAGGLGAGELFF
>TRBV7-6|TRBJ2-1|-|-|15
TGTGCCAGCAGCTTAACGGGAGAACCCAACAATGAGCAGTTCTTC
CASSLTGEPNNEQFF
>TRBV27|TRBJ2-3|-|-|15
TGTGCCAGCAGTTTCCGTGGCCCGGGCACAGATACGCAGTATTTT
CASSFRGPGTDTQYF